These T cell receptor beta chains were read from a single sample in a study of regulatory T cells in long-lasting Graves disease. Each CDR3 protein gets one entry after TCRdb re-called the multiplex PCR reads with MiXCR. Of about 430,000 distinct CDR3 sequences in the sample, 14% to 15% were seen once. This sample was shared with a second study, whose subject was T cells in Graves' hyperthyroidism and ophthalmopathy.

Sequences were derived from peripheral blood mononuclear cells (PBMCs), sampled at new diagnosis, from a patient treated with antithyroid drugs. The receptors stem from a woman aged 40 to 50 with Graves disease. Both conserved end residues are part of each CDR3. Each record gives: CDR3 length, clone size, J gene, D gene, V gene, CDR3 DNA, CDR3 protein. D genes are given only for firm matches. Where a row states a size, it is once, few, many or the class of an expanded clone; other rows omit it.

>15|many|TRBJ2-5|NA|TRBV4-1
TGCGCCAGCAGCCATGGGGGGAGAGTCGGAGAGACCCAGTACTTC
CASSHGGRVGETQYF
>14|few|TRBJ1-1|TRBD1|TRBV20-1
TGCAGTGCGCGGACAGGGGGCTTGAACACTGAAGCTTTCTTT
CSARTGGLNTEAFF
>15|many|TRBJ2-7|NA|TRBV6-5
TGTGCCAGCAGTTACGGGCTCACTGGGGCCTACGAGCAGTACTTC
CASSYGLTGAYEQYF
>17|many|TRBJ2-1|TRBD2|TRBV7-9
TGTGCCAGCATCCATGGGAGGGTAGCGGGAGAACGGAATGAGCAGTTCTTC
CASIHGRVAGERNEQFF
>15|many|TRBJ2-2|TRBD2|TRBV12-3/TRBV12-4
TGTGCCAGCAGTATACTAGCGGGAGGCACCGGGGAGCTGTTTTTT
CASSILAGGTGELFF
>17|many|TRBJ2-4|NA|TRBV7-2
TGTGCCAGCAGCTTAGCGAGGGTAGGACTAGCCAAAAACATTCAGTACTTC
CASSLARVGLAKNIQYF
>13|many|TRBJ1-2|NA|TRBV6-1
TGTGCCAGCAGTGAAATGGGGTCCTATGGCTACACCTTC
CASSEMGSYGYTF
>16|many|TRBJ2-1|NA|TRBV6-1
TGTGCCAGCAGCTTTTTAGGGGACATCGGACTCAATGAGCAGTTCTTC
CASSFLGDIGLNEQFF
>15|NA|TRBJ2-2|NA|TRBV15
TGTGCCACCAGCGTGCGATCGGGGAACACCGGGGAGCTGTTTTTT
CATSVRSGNTGELFF
>15|NA|TRBJ2-7|TRBD1|TRBV18
TGTGCCAGCTCCCCGGTGGGGACAGGGACCTACGAGCAGTACTTC
CASSPVGTGTYEQYF
>14|many|TRBJ2-1|NA|TRBV28
TGTGCCAGCAAAAGAGACTTCCTCTACAATGAGCAGTTCTTC
CASKRDFLYNEQFF
>17|few|TRBJ2-5|TRBD1|TRBV4-1
TGCGCCAGCAGCCAAGTCCTGACAGGGGGAACTCAAGAGACCCAGTACTTC
CASSQVLTGGTQETQYF
>15|many|TRBJ2-5|NA|TRBV20-1
TGCAGTGCTAGTCCGGTGGCGCGGCGGGGAGAGACCCAGTACTTC
CSASPVARRGETQYF
>14|many|TRBJ1-5|TRBD1|TRBV2
TGTGCCAGCACCGGGACAGCCTTTGATCAGCCCCAGCATTTT
CASTGTAFDQPQHF
>17|few|TRBJ2-2|NA|TRBV4-3
TGCGCCAGCAGCCAAGCATCGGGGAGGCGGATCACCGGGGAGCTGTTTTTT
CASSQASGRRITGELFF
>13|many|TRBJ2-7|NA|TRBV2
TGTGCCAGCAGTGAAAGTCTAGTCCACGAGCAGTACTTC
CASSESLVHEQYF
>16|many|TRBJ1-2|NA|TRBV19
TGTGCCAGTAGTATAGATCCAGGGGCGCTTAACTATGGCTACACCTTC
CASSIDPGALNYGYTF
>17|NA|TRBJ2-5|NA|TRBV12-3/TRBV12-4
TGTGCCAGCAGTTTAGGAGGTGGGAGGCTAACTAAAGAGACCCAGTACTTC
CASSLGGGRLTKETQYF
>15|many|TRBJ2-7|TRBD2|TRBV7-2
TGTGCCAGCAGCTTAGCAGGACTAGCGGGAGCCGAGCAGTACTTC
CASSLAGLAGAEQYF
>15|many|TRBJ2-1|NA|TRBV30
TGTGCCTGGAGTGTTATGGGCGGGGACTACAATGAGCAGTTCTTC
CAWSVMGGDYNEQFF
>15|NA|TRBJ2-2|TRBD2|TRBV9
TGTGCCAGCAGCGTAGTTAGCGGGCCTACCGGGGAGCTGTTTTTT
CASSVVSGPTGELFF
>14|few|TRBJ2-3|NA|TRBV20-1
TGCAGTGCTAGGTCCGAGGCCCGAACAGATACGCAGTATTTT
CSARSEARTDTQYF
>16|NA|TRBJ1-5|NA|TRBV4-1
TGCGCCAGCAGCCAGATGGGGGCTGGAAGCAATCAGCCCCAGCATTTT
CASSQMGAGSNQPQHF
>14|NA|TRBJ2-6|NA|TRBV19
TGTGCCAGCCGCTCCGGGGCTGGGGCCAACGTCCTGACTTTC
CASRSGAGANVLTF
>17|few|TRBJ2-7|TRBD2|TRBV3-1
TGTGCCAGCAGCCAAGTGGGGTTGACTAGCGGCTCCTACGAGCAGTACTTC
CASSQVGLTSGSYEQYF
>15|NA|TRBJ2-7|TRBD1|TRBV3-1
TGTGCCAGCAGCCAAGACACAGGGGGAGGCTACGAGCAGTACTTC
CASSQDTGGGYEQYF
>14|NA|TRBJ2-2|NA|TRBV19
TGTGCCAGTAACGACAGGTCGAACACCGGGGAGCTGTTTTTT
CASNDRSNTGELFF
>15|many|TRBJ2-1|NA|TRBV7-3
TGTGCCAGCAGCTTATTACCCGCGACATACAATGAGCAGTTCTTC
CASSLLPATYNEQFF
>14|few|TRBJ1-1|NA|TRBV2
TGTGCCAGCAACCTGATACGGGGGGGCGATGAAGCTTTCTTT
CASNLIRGGDEAFF
>14|few|TRBJ2-3|NA|TRBV4-3
TGCGCCAGCAGCCAAGACCCCACTAGGGGGACGCAGTATTTT
CASSQDPTRGTQYF
>16|NA|TRBJ2-6|NA|TRBV5-1
TGCGCCAGCAGCTCCCGGGCCGCTAATGGGGCCAACGTCCTGACTTTC
CASSSRAANGANVLTF
>16|few|TRBJ2-3|TRBD2|TRBV28
TGTGTCAGCAGTTTGTCGTCGGGAGGGGCTCCAGATACGCAGTATTTT
CVSSLSSGGAPDTQYF
>14|NA|TRBJ2-3|NA|TRBV6-1
TGTGCCAGCGAGCGGGCGCTGCCCCGGGATACGCAGTATTTT
CASERALPRDTQYF
>14|NA|TRBJ2-2|NA|TRBV5-5
TGTGCCAGCAGCTTCTTGACAGGTTCGGGGGAGCTGCTTTTT
CASSFLTGSGELLF
>15|NA|TRBJ2-6|NA|TRBV5-1
TGCGCCAGCAGCTTGGCAGGTTACGGGGCCAACGTCCTGACTTTC
CASSLAGYGANVLTF
>15|many|TRBJ2-2|NA|TRBV5-1
TGCGCCAGCAGCCAACGACCGCTGGGGACCGGGGAGCTGTTTTTT
CASSQRPLGTGELFF
>17|many|TRBJ2-1|TRBD2|TRBV28
TGTGCCAGCACTACGGGCTCGGCTAGCGGAGATAACAATGAGCAGTTCTTC
CASTTGSASGDNNEQFF
>10|NA|TRBJ1-6|NA|TRBV6-8
TGTGCCGACCCCCTTAGACCCCTCCACTTT
CADPLRPLHF
>13|few|TRBJ1-5|NA|TRBV2
TGTGCCAGCAAGCCAGTGCCCTATCAGCCCCAGCATTTT
CASKPVPYQPQHF
>16|many|TRBJ2-1|TRBD2|TRBV11-3
TGTGCCAGCAGCCCCACCGGGACTAGCGGGAACAATGAGCAGTTCTTC
CASSPTGTSGNNEQFF
>14|many|TRBJ1-3|NA|TRBV11-2
TGTGCCAGCAGCCTCACGGTAACTGGAAACACCATATATTTT
CASSLTVTGNTIYF
>15|many|TRBJ2-1|TRBD1|TRBV5-1
TGCGCCAGCAGCTTACAGGGGAACTCCTACAATGAGCAGTTCTTC
CASSLQGNSYNEQFF
>14|NA|TRBJ1-2|TRBD1|TRBV11-2
TGTGCCAGCAGGCCAGGGGGCTTGGGGTATGGCTACACCTTC
CASRPGGLGYGYTF
>13|many|TRBJ2-7|TRBD1|TRBV19
TGTGCCAGTAGTACTACAGGGGCCCTCGAGCAGTACTTC
CASSTTGALEQYF
>15|few|TRBJ1-1|NA|TRBV11-2
TGTGCCAGCAGCTTAGCCATTGGGCCTTTCACTGAAGCTTTCTTT
CASSLAIGPFTEAFF
>14|many|TRBJ1-5|NA|TRBV28
TGTGCCAGCAGTTTAACGGCACCTCGGGCCGCCCAGCATTTT
CASSLTAPRAAQHF
>11|NA|TRBJ2-7|NA|TRBV19
TGTGCCAGTATTGAATCCTACGAGCAGTACTTC
CASIESYEQYF
>16|NA|TRBJ1-6|NA|TRBV11-1
TGTGCCAGCAGCGTATCGCCCCTTAATGGAATTTCACCCCTCCACTTT
CASSVSPLNGISPLHF
>15|many|TRBJ2-7|TRBD2|TRBV12-3/TRBV12-4
TGTGCCAGCAGACCGGGACTAGCGGGACTTGCCGAGCAGTACTTC
CASRPGLAGLAEQYF
>16|NA|TRBJ1-4|NA|TRBV20-1
TGCAGTGCTAGAGGTTCCGGGCCGAGTCTTAATGAAAAACTGTTTTTT
CSARGSGPSLNEKLFF
>13|many|TRBJ1-4|NA|TRBV30
TGTGCCTGCGGGGGTCAGGGACGTGAAAAACTGTTTTTT
CACGGQGREKLFF
>17|many|TRBJ2-3|TRBD2|TRBV11-3
TGTGCCAGCAGCCCCTCTGGACTAGCGGGACCCACAGATACGCAGTATTTT
CASSPSGLAGPTDTQYF
>16|many|TRBJ2-1|NA|TRBV5-1
TGCGCCAGCAGCTTGGCTCCCCGGGGTACTTACAATGAGCAGTTCTTC
CASSLAPRGTYNEQFF
>15|NA|TRBJ2-6|NA|TRBV11-3
TGTGCCAGCAGCTCCCAGAACTCTGGGGCCAACGTCCTGACTTTC
CASSSQNSGANVLTF
>13|many|TRBJ2-1|TRBD1|TRBV28
TGTGCCACGTTGGGACAGGGGGACAATGAGCAGTTCTTC
CATLGQGDNEQFF
>14|many|TRBJ1-1|NA|TRBV30
TGTGCCTGGAGCGGAATGGGACAAAGACCTGAAGCTTTCTTT
CAWSGMGQRPEAFF
>16|many|TRBJ2-1|NA|TRBV19
TGTGCCAGTAGTATTACCGGGTCCAGGTCCTACAATGAGCAGTTCTTC
CASSITGSRSYNEQFF